This T cell receptor beta chain was identified in a study of T cell responses to AZD1222 COVID-19 vaccine. Study-wide findings and caveats: Only six AZD1222 recipients tested seropositive at baseline.

Clones were read by immunoSEQ multiplex PCR, and TCRdb kept only the in-frame ones, dropping some. Of 120,000 or so clones in the sample, about 90% were seen once. Points on this clone: What it binds is unknown. Relative to the germline gene, one junction end is altered; a read error may explain this.

Sample: peripheral blood, taken on day 0 of AZD1222 vaccination. The TCR was taken from an adult in good health.

The CDR3 protein is CASSPGAASYEQYF. The CDR3 DNA follows: TGTGCTAGCAGCCCGGGGGCCGCCTCCTACGAGCAGTACTTC. V gene TRBV7-7 combines with J gene TRBJ2-7; D assignment may be TRBD1 or TRBD2 (6 bases each). The length of the CDR3 is 14 residues. From germline, CDR1 is SSHAT and CDR2 FNYEAQ (reference sequence).